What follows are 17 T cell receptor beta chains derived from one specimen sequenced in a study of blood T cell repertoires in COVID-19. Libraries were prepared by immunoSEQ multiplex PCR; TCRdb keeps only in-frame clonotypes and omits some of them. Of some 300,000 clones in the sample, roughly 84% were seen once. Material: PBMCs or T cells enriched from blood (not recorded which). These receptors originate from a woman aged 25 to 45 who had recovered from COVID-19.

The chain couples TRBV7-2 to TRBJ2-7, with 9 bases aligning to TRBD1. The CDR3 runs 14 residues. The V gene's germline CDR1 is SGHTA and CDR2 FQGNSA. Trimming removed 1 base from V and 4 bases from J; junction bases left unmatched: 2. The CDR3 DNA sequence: TGTGCCAGCAGCTTAGTTGGACAGGGGTACGAGCAGTACTTC. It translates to CASSLVGQGYEQYF.

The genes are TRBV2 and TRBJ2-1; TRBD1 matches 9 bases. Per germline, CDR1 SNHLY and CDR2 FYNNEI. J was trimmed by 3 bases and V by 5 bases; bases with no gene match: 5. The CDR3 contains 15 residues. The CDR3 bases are TGTGCCAGCAGTAATACAGGGGGCTACTACAATGAGCAGTTCTTC. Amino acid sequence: CASSNTGGYYNEQFF.

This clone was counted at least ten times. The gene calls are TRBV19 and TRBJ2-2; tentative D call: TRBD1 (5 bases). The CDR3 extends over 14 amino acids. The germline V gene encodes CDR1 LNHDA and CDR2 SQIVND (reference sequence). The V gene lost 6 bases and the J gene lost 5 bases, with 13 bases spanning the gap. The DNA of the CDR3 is TGTGCCAGTAGCGTCGAAAGGGGAACCGGGGAGCTGTTTTTT. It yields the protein CASSVERGTGELFF.

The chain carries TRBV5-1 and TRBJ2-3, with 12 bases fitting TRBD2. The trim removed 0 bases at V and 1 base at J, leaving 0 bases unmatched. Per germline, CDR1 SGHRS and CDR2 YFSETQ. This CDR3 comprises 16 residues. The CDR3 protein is CASSLGTSGGTDTQYF. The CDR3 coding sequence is TGCGCCAGCAGCTTGGGGACTAGCGGGGGCACAGATACGCAGTATTTT.

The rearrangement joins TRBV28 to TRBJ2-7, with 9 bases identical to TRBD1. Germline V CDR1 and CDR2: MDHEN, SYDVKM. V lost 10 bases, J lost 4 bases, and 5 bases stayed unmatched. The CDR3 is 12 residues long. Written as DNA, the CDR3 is TGTGCCACTACGACAGGGGGATACGAGCAGTACTTC. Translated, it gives CATTTGGYEQYF.

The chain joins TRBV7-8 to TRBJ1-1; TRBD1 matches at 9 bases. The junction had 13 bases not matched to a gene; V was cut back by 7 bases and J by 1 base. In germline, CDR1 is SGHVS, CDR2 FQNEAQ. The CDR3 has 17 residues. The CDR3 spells CASTSARGQGKNTEAFF. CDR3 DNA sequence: TGTGCCAGCACCTCCGCCCGGGGACAGGGAAAGAACACTGAAGCTTTCTTT.

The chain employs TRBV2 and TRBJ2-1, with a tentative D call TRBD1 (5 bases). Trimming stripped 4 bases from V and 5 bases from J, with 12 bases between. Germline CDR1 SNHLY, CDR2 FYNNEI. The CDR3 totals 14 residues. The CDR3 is CASSGLGPNNEQFF. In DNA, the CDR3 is TGTGCCAGCAGTGGCCTGGGGCCGAACAATGAGCAGTTCTTC.

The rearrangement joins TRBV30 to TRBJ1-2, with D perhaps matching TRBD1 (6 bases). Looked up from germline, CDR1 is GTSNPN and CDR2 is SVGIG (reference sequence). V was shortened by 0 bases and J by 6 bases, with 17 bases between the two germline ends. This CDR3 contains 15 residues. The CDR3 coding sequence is TGTGCCTGGAGTGTACAACATCGGGACACAAATGGCTACACCTTC. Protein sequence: CAWSVQHRDTNGYTF.

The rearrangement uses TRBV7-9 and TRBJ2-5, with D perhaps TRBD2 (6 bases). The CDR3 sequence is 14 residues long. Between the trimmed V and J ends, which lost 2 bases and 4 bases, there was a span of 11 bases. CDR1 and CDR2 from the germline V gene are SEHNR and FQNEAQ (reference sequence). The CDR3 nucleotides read TGTGCCAGCAGCTTAATCGGGGGTCCAGAGACCCAGTACTTC. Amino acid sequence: CASSLIGGPETQYF.

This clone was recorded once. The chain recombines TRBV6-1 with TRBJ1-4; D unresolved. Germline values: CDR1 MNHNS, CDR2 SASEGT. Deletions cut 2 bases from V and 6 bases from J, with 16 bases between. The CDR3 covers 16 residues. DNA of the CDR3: TGTGCCAGCAGTGAATCTCGACACGCTTCAGATGAAAAACTGTTTTTT. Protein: CASSESRHASDEKLFF.

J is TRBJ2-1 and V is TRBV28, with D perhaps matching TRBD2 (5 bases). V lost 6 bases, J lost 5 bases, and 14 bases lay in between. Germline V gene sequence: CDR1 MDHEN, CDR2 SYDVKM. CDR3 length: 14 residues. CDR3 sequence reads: CASSFTGMNNEQFF. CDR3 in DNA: TGTGCCAGCAGCTTCACCGGGATGAACAATGAGCAGTTCTTC.

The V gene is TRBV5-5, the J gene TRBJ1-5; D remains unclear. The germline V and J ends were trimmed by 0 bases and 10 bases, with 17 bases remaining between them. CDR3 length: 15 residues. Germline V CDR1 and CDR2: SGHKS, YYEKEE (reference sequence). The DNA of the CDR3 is TGTGCCAGCAGCTTGGAAGACGGCTTTAGCGGCCCCCAGCATTTT. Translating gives CASSLEDGFSGPQHF.

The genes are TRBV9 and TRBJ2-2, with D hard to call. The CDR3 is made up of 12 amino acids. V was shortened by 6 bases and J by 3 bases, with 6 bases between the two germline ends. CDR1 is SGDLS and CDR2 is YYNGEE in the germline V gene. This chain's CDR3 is CASNRDTGELFF. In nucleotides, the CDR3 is TGTGCCAGCAATCGGGACACCGGGGAGCTGTTTTTT.

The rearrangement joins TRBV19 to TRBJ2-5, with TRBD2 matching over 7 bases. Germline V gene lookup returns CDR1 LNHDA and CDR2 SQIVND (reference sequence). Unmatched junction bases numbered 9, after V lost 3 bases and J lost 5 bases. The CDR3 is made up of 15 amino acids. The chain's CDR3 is CASSMLAGVGETQYF. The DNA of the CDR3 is TGTGCCAGTAGTATGTTGGCGGGGGTAGGGGAGACCCAGTACTTC.

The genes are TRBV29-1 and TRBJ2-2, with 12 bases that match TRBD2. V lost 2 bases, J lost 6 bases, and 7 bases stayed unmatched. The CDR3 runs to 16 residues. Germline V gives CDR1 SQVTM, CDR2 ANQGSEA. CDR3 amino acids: CSVEIRRLAGAGELFF. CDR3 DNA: TGCAGCGTTGAAATCCGTAGACTAGCGGGGGCCGGGGAGCTGTTTTTT.

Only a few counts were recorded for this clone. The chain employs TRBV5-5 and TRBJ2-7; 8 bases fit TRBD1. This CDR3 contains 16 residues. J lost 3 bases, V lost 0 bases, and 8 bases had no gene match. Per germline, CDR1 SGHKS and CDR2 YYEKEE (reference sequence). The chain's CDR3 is CASSLVPGQDYYEQYF. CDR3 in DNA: TGTGCCAGCAGCTTGGTCCCGGGACAGGATTACTACGAGCAGTACTTC.

The CDR3 DNA follows: TGCGCCAGCAGCTTGGACAGCGGGGTCGCCGGGGAGCTGTTTTTT. Amino acids: CASSLDSGVAGELFF. J is TRBJ2-2 and V is TRBV5-1; TRBD2 matches 7 bases. V shed 0 bases and J 6 bases; nucleotides not matched to a gene: 5. The germline V gene encodes CDR1 SGHRS and CDR2 YFSETQ. The CDR3 length is 15 residues.